Sequencing of this T cell receptor beta chain was carried out in a study of blood T cell repertoires in COVID-19. Study-level information: Spain, Italy and the United States supplied samples that represented acute and convalescent COVID-19. T cells, B-cell-depleted T cells, or PBMCs supplied cDNA or gDNA.

Trimming at V came to 6 bases and at J to 5 bases, leaving 3 bases not matched to a gene. Germline V lookup: CDR1 MNHEY, CDR2 SVGAGI. The CDR3 has 13 amino acids. As processed by the authors: The assay estimated nucleated cells by amplifying reference gene primers. Libraries were prepared by immunoSEQ multiplex PCR; TCRdb keeps only in-frame clonotypes and omits some of them. V and J calls and clone size come straight from that table; D and trimming were deduced from the DNA. There are just under 350,000 clones in the sample; about four fifths occur only once, and approximately 3.1% lies in the top ten.

This sequence joins TRBV6-5 and TRBJ1-4; 7 nucleotides line up with TRBD1. Sequenced: peripheral blood. This TCR was sampled from a man aged 25-40 years with active or convalescent COVID-19. The CDR3 here is CASSRDRNEKLFF. In DNA, the CDR3 is TGTGCCAGCAGCCGGGACAGAAATGAAAAACTGTTTTTT.